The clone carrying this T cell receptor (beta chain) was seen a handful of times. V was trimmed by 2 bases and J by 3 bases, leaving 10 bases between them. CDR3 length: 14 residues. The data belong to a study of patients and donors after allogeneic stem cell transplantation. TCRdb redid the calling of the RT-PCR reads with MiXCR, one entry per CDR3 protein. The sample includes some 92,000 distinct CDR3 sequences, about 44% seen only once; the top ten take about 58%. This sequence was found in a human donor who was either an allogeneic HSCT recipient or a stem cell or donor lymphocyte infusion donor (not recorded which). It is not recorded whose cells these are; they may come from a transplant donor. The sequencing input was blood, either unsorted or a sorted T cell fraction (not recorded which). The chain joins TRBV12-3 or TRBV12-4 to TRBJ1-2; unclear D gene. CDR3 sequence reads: CASSLRRLDYGYTF. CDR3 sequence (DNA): TGTGCCAGCAGTTTAAGGAGGTTGGACTATGGCTACACCTTC.